This TCR beta chain was captured in a study of CD8 T cells in Susac syndrome. V was clipped by 2 bases and J by 0 bases; unmatched bases: 3. Germline CDR1 is SGHAT and CDR2 is FQNNGV. There are 15 residues in the CDR3. Random hexamers primed reverse transcription of about 0.45 to 1 ug RNA. Multiplex PCR with immunoSEQ amplified the TCR beta CDR3 across 54 Vbeta and 13 Jbeta. One entry per CDR3 protein, called by TCRdb with MiXCR from the immunoSEQ multiplex PCR reads. The sample records just under 150,000 distinct CDR3 sequences, approximately 94% being singletons. J is TRBJ2-7 and V is TRBV11-2; 8 bases align to TRBD2. Source material: CD4+ T cells from PBMCs. The clonotype comes from a human donor in good health. CDR3 amino acids: CASSLIAGSSYEQYF. The CDR3 coding sequence is TGTGCCAGCAGCTTAATAGCGGGGAGCTCCTACGAGCAGTACTTC.